This T cell receptor beta chain originates from a study of OX40 agonist ivuxolimab in advanced cancers. As for the study in general: With ivuxolimab, an agonistic anti-OX40 (CD134) antibody, patients were treated. Patients with prior anti-PD-1, anti-PD-L1 or anti-CTLA-4 therapy were eligible; roughly 40% had some.

Germline trimming cut 2 bases from V and 0 bases from J; bases unmatched to any gene: 6. CDR1 is SQVTM and CDR2 is ANQGSEA in the germline V gene. The CDR3 totals 16 residues. General study results and limits: At 0.1 to 3.0 mg/kg, CD4+ and CD8+ blood T cells expanded clonally by week 6. Among the lowest peripheral clonal expansion occurred in 0.1-3.0 mg/kg partial responders.

About this clone itself: Its antigen remains unknown.

Libraries were prepared by immunoSEQ multiplex PCR; TCRdb keeps only in-frame clonotypes and omits some of them. The sample has over 150,000 clones; 90% to 95% are singletons. The sequence was obtained from an adult with an advanced solid tumor such as melanoma, head and neck, liver or kidney cancer. The starting material was CD4+ or CD8+ T cells sorted from blood, obtained in a trial of the OX40 agonist ivuxolimab. The genes are TRBV29-1 and TRBJ2-3, with 9 bases lining up with TRBD1. The CDR3 DNA follows: TGCAGCGTTGAAAAATGGACAGGGGCCAGCACAGATACGCAGTATTTT. Translating gives CSVEKWTGASTDTQYF.